This TCR beta chain derives from a study of blood T cell repertoires in COVID-19. Germline CDR1 MDHEN, CDR2 SYDVKM. The CDR3 consists of 14 residues. The V end lost 4 bases, the J end lost 4 bases, and 10 bases lay between the germline ends. The table came from immunoSEQ multiplex PCR; TCRdb's copy has only in-frame clones and leaves some out. The sample records around 170,000 clones, about four fifths being singletons. The V and J genes are TRBV28 and TRBJ1-4, with D tentatively TRBD1 (5 bases). The sequence derives from a woman at least 80 years old with acute or convalescent COVID-19. Sample: peripheral blood. The CDR3 loop reads CASSSGQSNEKLFF. In nucleotides, the CDR3 is TGTGCCAGCAGTTCAGGGCAGAGTAATGAAAAACTGTTTTTT.